The 26 T cell receptor beta chains reported below all come from one sample, sequenced in a study of control samples from healthy donors and cancer patients. Only in-frame clones appear in the TCRdb table, and some are missing; sequencing was by immunoSEQ multiplex PCR. The table lists 50,000 or so clones, 85% to 95% of them singletons. The sample consisted of blood. These receptors came from a man aged 25 to 40 in good health.

The chain has TRBV27 and TRBJ1-3; possibly TRBD1 for D (5 bases). The CDR3 has 15 amino acids. V was trimmed by 6 bases and J by 0 bases, leaving 12 bases between them. From germline, CDR1 is MNHEY and CDR2 SMNVEV (reference sequence). Written as DNA, the CDR3 is TGTGCCAGCAGACGGGACCCCACCTCTGGAAACACCATATATTTT. It translates to CASRRDPTSGNTIYF.

This clone was counted once. The chain uses TRBV30 and TRBJ1-5; TRBD1 might be the D (6 bases). The CDR3 contains 15 residues. Between the trimmed V and J ends, which lost 3 bases and 4 bases, there was a span of 16 bases. Germline V gives CDR1 GTSNPN, CDR2 SVGIG (reference sequence). The DNA of the CDR3 is TGTGCCTGGAGCGCAACAGGGACGGGAAATCAGCCCCAGCATTTT. It encodes CAWSATGTGNQPQHF.

V is TRBV7-6 and J is TRBJ2-1, with 7 positions matching TRBD2. Looked up from germline, CDR1 is SGHVS and CDR2 is FNYEAQ. The CDR3 runs 15 residues. V shed 0 bases and J 4 bases; nucleotides not matched to a gene: 3. The CDR3 is CASSLAQGGYNEQFF. The CDR3 DNA reads TGTGCCAGCAGCTTAGCGCAGGGAGGGTACAATGAGCAGTTCTTC. The entire variable domain, with the rest obtained from reference TRBV7-6 and TRBJ2-1, is as follows: GAGVSQSPRYKVTKRGQDVALRCDPISGHVSLYWYRQALGQGPEFLTYFNYEAQQDKSGLPNDRFSAERPEGSISTLTIQRTEQRDSAMYRCASSLAQGGYNEQFFGPGTRLTVL.

The chain has TRBV27 and TRBJ2-1; 11 nucleotides match TRBD2. The CDR3 is 16 amino acids. With 2 bases clipped from V and 4 bases from J, the junction kept 4 bases outside the gene matches. Germline assignment: CDR1 MNHEY and CDR2 SMNVEV (reference sequence). DNA of the CDR3: TGTGCCAGCAGTTTACGGACTAGCGGGTATTACAATGAGCAGTTCTTC. It translates to CASSLRTSGYYNEQFF.

V usage is TRBV7-8 and J usage is TRBJ1-4; 7 bases are shared with TRBD1. The germline V gene encodes CDR1 SGHVS and CDR2 FQNEAQ. Trimming cost V 5 bases and J 6 bases; bases outside gene matches: 9. The CDR3 runs 15 residues. The CDR3 sequence is CASSLDRSPYEKLFF. CDR3 bases: TGTGCCAGCAGCCTGGACAGGTCCCCCTATGAAAAACTGTTTTTT.

CDR3 residues: CASSQGVLPGQGRRNTEAFF. The CDR3 DNA sequence: TGCGCCAGCAGCCAAGGAGTATTACCGGGACAGGGAAGAAGGAACACTGAAGCTTTCTTT. The chain couples TRBV4-1 to TRBJ1-1, with 9 bases identical to TRBD1. The CDR3 totals 20 residues. V lost 1 base to trimming and J lost 1 base; unmatched junction nucleotides: 16. In germline, CDR1 is MGHRA, CDR2 YSYEKL.

CDR3 sequence reads: CASSRAGGGNQPQHF. DNA of the CDR3: TGTGCCAGCAGCCGCGCTGGGGGGGGGAATCAGCCCCAGCATTTT. The chain joins TRBV6-6 to TRBJ1-5, with D possibly matching TRBD1 (5 bases). The V end lost 6 bases, the J end lost 4 bases, and 16 bases lay between the germline ends. The CDR3 covers 15 residues. From germline, CDR1 is MNHNY and CDR2 SVGAGI (reference sequence).

The V gene is TRBV6-5, the J gene TRBJ1-6; TRBD1 might be the D (5 bases). Trimming removed 6 bases from V and 8 bases from J, with 11 bases in between. CDR1 and CDR2 from the germline V gene are MNHEY and SVGAGI. This CDR3 is 13 amino acids long. Written as DNA, the CDR3 is TGTGCCAGCAGGAGGCAGGGCGATTCACCCCTCCACTTT. Translated: CASRRQGDSPLHF.

The chain joins TRBV12-3 or TRBV12-4 to TRBJ2-7, with D hard to call. The CDR3 runs 12 residues. V lost 11 bases to trimming and J lost 2 bases, with 13 bases between them. The DNA of the CDR3 is TGTGCCTGTTCCCCCGGTACCTACGAGCAGTACTTC. Translated, it gives CACSPGTYEQYF.

This clone was detected once. CDR3 in amino acids: CASKLREPGPTISSYEQYF. The CDR3, as DNA: TGTGCCAGCAAATTAAGGGAACCGGGACCGACTATTAGCTCCTACGAGCAGTACTTC. V is TRBV27 and J is TRBJ2-7; either TRBD1 or TRBD2 may fit D (5 bases each). CDR1 is MNHEY and CDR2 is SMNVEV in the germline V gene (reference sequence). Trimming left V 7 bases short and J 0 bases short, with 28 bases between. CDR3 length: 19 residues.

This chain connects TRBV19 to TRBJ2-6, with no clear D. V lost 5 bases and J 1 base, leaving 9 bases between the germline ends. This CDR3 region has 15 residues. CDR1 is LNHDA, CDR2 SQIVND, per germline (reference sequence). CDR3: CASSGRPSGANVLTF. The DNA for the CDR3 is TGTGCCAGTAGTGGACGCCCGTCTGGGGCCAACGTCCTGACTTTC. The complete variable domain, with remaining parts taken from reference TRBV19 and TRBJ2-6, reads DGGITQSPKYLFRKEGQNVTLSCEQNLNHDAMYWYRQDPGQGLRLIYYSQIVNDFQKGDIAEGYSVSREKKESFPLTVTSAQKNPTAFYLCASSGRPSGANVLTFGAGSRLTVL.

The chain couples TRBV6-6 to TRBJ1-5; D unresolved. CDR1 MNHNY and CDR2 SVGAGI come from the germline V gene (reference sequence). The length of the CDR3 is 14 residues. Trimming took 0 bases from V and 6 from J, leaving 9 bases between them. The CDR3 here is CASSYSGEIQPQHF. The CDR3 DNA sequence: TGTGCCAGCAGTTACTCTGGGGAGATTCAGCCCCAGCATTTT.

CDR3 bases: TGTGCCAGCAGCGAGGACAGTGGCAATCAGCCCCAGCATTTT. Translation gives CASSEDSGNQPQHF. The genes are TRBV6-4 and TRBJ1-5, with D perhaps matching TRBD1 (6 bases). CDR3 length: 14 residues. Germline V lookup: CDR1 MRHNA, CDR2 SNTAGT. V dropped 6 bases and J dropped 2 bases, with 11 bases sitting between them.

This clone has just one count. The V and J genes are TRBV28 and TRBJ1-2; 9 nucleotides align to TRBD1. CDR1 and CDR2 from the germline V gene are MDHEN and SYDVKM. The CDR3 is made up of 14 amino acids. The ends lost 5 bases at V and 4 bases at J; junction bases unmatched: 5. CDR3 DNA sequence: TGTGCCAGCAGTGGGGACAGGGCGATCTATGGCTACACCTTC. Translation gives CASSGDRAIYGYTF.

J is TRBJ2-4 and V is TRBV24-1; D unclear. The CDR3 has 22 amino acids. V was trimmed by 0 bases and J by 0 bases, leaving 26 bases between them. Per germline, CDR1 KGHDR and CDR2 SFDVKD. The CDR3 region is CATSDLVRSREGSRKAKNIQYF. DNA of the CDR3: TGTGCCACCAGTGATTTGGTCCGGTCAAGGGAAGGAAGCCGGAAAGCCAAAAACATTCAGTACTTC.

This clone was observed once. The chain uses TRBV7-9 and TRBJ1-2; 10 bases align to TRBD1. Germline assignment: CDR1 SEHNR and CDR2 FQNEAQ (reference sequence). The CDR3 spans 14 residues. V was pared by 5 bases and J by 4 bases, with 4 bases of the junction left unmatched. CDR3 DNA: TGTGCCAGCAGCCGGGGACAGGGGATCTATGGCTACACCTTC. Translating gives CASSRGQGIYGYTF.

CDR3 sequence (DNA): TGTGCCAGCAGTTCCGGGGAGAATCAGCCCCAGCATTTT. Protein sequence: CASSSGENQPQHF. This chain joins TRBV6-6 and TRBJ1-5; D not resolved. This CDR3 contains 13 residues. The V gene's germline CDR1 is MNHNY and CDR2 SVGAGI (reference sequence). Trimming shortened V by 4 bases and J by 4 bases, and 8 bases separated the two germline ends.

V gene TRBV2 combines with J gene TRBJ1-4; D might be TRBD1 (6 bases). The CDR3 runs 15 residues. Trimming left V 5 bases short and J 5 bases short, with 15 bases between. CDR1 SNHLY and CDR2 FYNNEI come from the germline V gene. CDR3 DNA sequence: TGTGCCAGCAGTCCTACAGGGACCGCCAATGAAAAACTGTTTTTT. The encoded protein is CASSPTGTANEKLFF.

This rearrangement joins TRBV28 to TRBJ1-5, with D hard to call. Germline values: CDR1 MDHEN, CDR2 SYDVKM. This CDR3 contains 15 residues. Trimming pared 3 bases from V and 0 bases from J, leaving 9 bases between. CDR3 residues: CASSFQRDSNQPQHF. The CDR3 DNA is TGTGCCAGCAGTTTCCAGCGCGATAGCAATCAGCCCCAGCATTTT. The full variable domain, in which reference TRBV28 and TRBJ1-5 provide the parts outside the CDR3, is DVKVTQSSRYLVKRTGEKVFLECVQDMDHENMFWYRQDPGLGLRLIYFSYDVKMKEKGDIPEGYSVSREKKERFSLILESASTNQTSMYLCASSFQRDSNQPQHFGDGTRLSIL.

The chain recombines TRBV30 with TRBJ2-7; D is uncertain. V lost 0 bases to trimming and J lost 0 bases, with 12 bases between them. Germline lookup yields CDR1 GTSNPN and CDR2 SVGIG (reference sequence). The CDR3 contains 15 residues. CDR3 in amino acids: CAWSVEIRSSYEQYF. CDR3 sequence (DNA): TGTGCCTGGAGTGTGGAGATCAGGAGCTCCTACGAGCAGTACTTC.

The chain recombines TRBV9 with TRBJ2-1, with unresolved D. Germline lookup yields CDR1 SGDLS and CDR2 YYNGEE. The CDR3 sequence is 16 residues long. V lost 7 bases to trimming and J lost 8 bases, with 25 bases between them. CDR3 in DNA: TGTGCCAGCTCCCCCAGAGTTTCGCGGCCCCCGGATGAGCAGTTCTTC. Protein: CASSPRVSRPPDEQFF.

The V call is TRBV5-1, the J call TRBJ2-5; 7 bases match TRBD2. The V gene end was trimmed by 4 bases and the J gene end by 2 bases; junction bases not matched to a gene: 8. The CDR3 runs to 15 residues. Germline V lookup: CDR1 SGHRS, CDR2 YFSETQ. The CDR3 region has the DNA TGCGCCAGCAGCCTTCAGCGGGGACGACAAGAGACCCAGTACTTC. As protein: CASSLQRGRQETQYF. Full variable domain (remainder filled in from reference TRBV5-1 and TRBJ2-5): KAGVTQTPRYLIKTRGQQVTLSCSPISGHRSVSWYQQTPGQGLQFLFEYFSETQRNKGNFPGRFSGRQFSNSRSEMNVSTLELGDSALYLCASSLQRGRQETQYFGPGTRLLVL.

The chain uses TRBV28 and TRBJ1-2, with TRBD1 matching over 8 bases. Germline CDR1 is MDHEN and CDR2 is SYDVKM. V was clipped by 5 bases and J by 4 bases; unmatched bases: 6. This CDR3 has 14 residues. The DNA of the CDR3 is TGTGCCAGCAGTCCAAGGGGACAGGCCTATGGCTACACCTTC. Its translation: CASSPRGQAYGYTF.

The CDR3 DNA is TGCGCCAGCAGCTTTCCCCGAGCGGGAGACGGGGAGCTGTTTTTT. Translated, it gives CASSFPRAGDGELFF. The gene calls are TRBV5-1 and TRBJ2-2; 8 nucleotides align to TRBD2. Germline V gives CDR1 SGHRS, CDR2 YFSETQ. The CDR3 is 15 residues long. Trimming took 2 bases from V and 7 from J; bases not matched to a gene: 7.

CDR3 residues: CASSYSTGGGGYTF. CDR3 nucleotide sequence: TGTGCCAGCAGTTACTCTACAGGGGGAGGCGGCTACACCTTC. The gene calls are TRBV6-5 and TRBJ1-2; 8 bases line up with TRBD1. The CDR3 has 14 residues. Per germline, CDR1 MNHEY and CDR2 SVGAGI. Unmatched junction bases numbered 5, after V lost 0 bases and J lost 8 bases.

This chain connects TRBV6-5 to TRBJ1-2, with 7 bases matching TRBD1. Germline V gene sequence: CDR1 MNHEY, CDR2 SVGAGI. This CDR3 is 15 amino acids long. V gave up 6 bases and J gave up 0 bases; unmatched junction bases: 7. CDR3 nucleotides: TGTGCCAGCAGCCGTACAGGGGTAGCTAACTATGGCTACACCTTC. Its protein is CASSRTGVANYGYTF.